The entry that follows covers one T cell receptor beta chain sequence. The antigen remains unidentified. Germline assignment: CDR1 SGHRS and CDR2 YFSETQ. The CDR3 has 16 amino acids. J gave up 7 bases and V 6 bases, and 16 bases lay outside the gene matches. Both 60 Vbeta primers and 13 Jbeta primers went into the PCR. Produced via immunoSEQ multiplex PCR; TCRdb's table is partial and in-frame only. Here the sample spans 160,000 or so clones, about 73% being singletons. The data originate from a study of cytomegalovirus exposure and HLA in healthy donors. Study-level results: In an earlier analysis, about 90% or about 30%: the productive usage of most TCR beta V segments. It is likely that the observed cluster of highly shared sequence variants was a sequencing artifact. Despite most TCR sequences being rare, some public TCRs occurred in many donors. A list of 150 to 200 TCR beta chains associated with cytomegalovirus was given.

What was sequenced was PBMCs. The receptor's source is a woman aged 35 to 49 in good health and CMV-seronegative. V gene TRBV5-1 combines with J gene TRBJ2-1, with TRBD1 identical over 7 bases. As DNA, the CDR3 is TGCGCCAGCACCGAAGGGTGGGGGATCAGGGGGAATGAGCAGTTCTTC. This codes for CASTEGWGIRGNEQFF. Full variable domain (remainder filled in from reference TRBV5-1 and TRBJ2-1): KAGVTQTPRYLIKTRGQQVTLSCSPISGHRSVSWYQQTPGQGLQFLFEYFSETQRNKGNFPGRFSGRQFSNSRSEMNVSTLELGDSALYLCASTEGWGIRGNEQFFGPGTRLTVL.